These 32 T cell receptor beta chains were sequenced from one sample in a study of human T cells and chemical hapten exposure. One entry per CDR3 protein results from TCRdb running MiXCR on the 5' RACE reads. Of 65,000 to 90,000 distinct CDR3 sequences listed, about 15% are singletons. Unfractionated whole blood yielded total RNA. Receptors were obtained from a female donor in good health.

This clonotype was detected a few times. The V gene is TRBV28, the J gene TRBJ1-3, with TRBD1 as a possible D gene (6 bases). The V end was cut by 8 bases, the J end by 5 bases, with 22 bases between. The CDR3 sequence is 16 residues long. The V gene's germline CDR1 is MDHEN and CDR2 SYDVKM. CDR3 protein: CASYSRTVSRRNTIYF. The CDR3 nucleotides read TGTGCCAGCTATAGCAGGACAGTTTCGAGGAGAAACACCATATATTTT.

This rearrangement joins TRBV6-2 or TRBV6-3 to TRBJ2-7, with a weak D call TRBD1 (5 bases). Between the trimmed V and J ends, which lost 6 bases and 3 bases, there was a span of 12 bases. The CDR3 sequence is 13 residues long. The V gene's germline CDR1 is MNHEY and CDR2 SVGEGT. Here the CDR3 DNA reads TGTGCCAGCAGCACCGACAGAGGCTACGAGCAGTACTTC. Amino acid sequence: CASSTDRGYEQYF.

This clonotype has a handful of counts. The chain has TRBV5-5 and TRBJ1-1; D not resolved. The germline CDR1 and CDR2 sequences are SGHKS and YYEKEE (reference sequence). The length of the CDR3 is 14 residues. Trimming pared 4 bases from V and 2 bases from J, leaving 12 bases between. CDR3 DNA: TGTGCCAGCAGCCTGGACCCATTTAACACTGAAGCTTTCTTT. Encoded protein: CASSLDPFNTEAFF.

The V call is TRBV6-1, the J call TRBJ2-3; 8 bases align to TRBD2. The CDR3 contains 16 residues. The V gene's germline CDR1 is MNHNS and CDR2 SASEGT. V lost 7 bases and J lost 3; bases outside the gene matches: 12. CDR3 residues: CASNERGTRGTDTQYF. The CDR3 nucleotides are TGTGCCAGCAACGAGCGGGGGACCCGGGGGACAGATACGCAGTATTTT.

The chain joins TRBV6-5 to TRBJ1-1; possible D gene TRBD1, 6 bases. Trimming cost V 3 bases and J 6 bases, with 14 bases left between them. The germline CDR1 and CDR2 sequences are MNHEY and SVGAGI. The CDR3 is 14 amino acids. The CDR3 sequence: CASSYIQGTAEAFF. The CDR3, as DNA: TGTGCCAGCAGTTATATTCAGGGGACCGCTGAAGCTTTCTTT.

The V gene is TRBV20-1, the J gene TRBJ1-5; D remains unclear. The CDR3 runs 11 residues. Trimming removed 3 bases from V and 9 bases from J, with 9 bases in between. The germline gives CDR1 DFQATT, CDR2 SNEGSKA (reference sequence). The CDR3 is CSASGGRPQHF. CDR3 sequence (DNA): TGCAGTGCTAGCGGTGGGCGGCCCCAGCATTTT.

V usage is TRBV3-1 and J usage is TRBJ2-7; 9 positions agree with TRBD2. The CDR3 totals 15 residues. Germline CDR1 reads LGHDT; CDR2 reads YNNKEL (reference sequence). V lost 1 base and J lost 5; bases outside the gene matches: 6. This chain's CDR3 is CASSQAALAGDEQYF. The DNA of the CDR3 is TGTGCCAGCAGCCAAGCAGCACTAGCGGGCGACGAGCAGTACTTC.

A note on this clonotype: Since the CDR3 does not end with the conserved phenylalanine or tryptophan, this likely comes from a read error. The chain employs TRBV29-1 and TRBJ2-7; TRBD1 matches at 8 bases. V lost 7 bases to trimming and J lost 6 bases; unmatched junction nucleotides: 11. Germline CDR1 and CDR2: SQVTM and ANQGSEA. CDR3 length: 13 amino acids. The chain's CDR3 is CSALEPDRVEQYY. In DNA, the CDR3 is TGCAGCGCCCTCGAGCCGGACAGGGTCGAGCAGTACTAC.

This rearrangement joins TRBV20-1 to TRBJ1-2; tentatively, D is TRBD1 (6 bases). Trimming shortened V by 6 bases and J by 5 bases, and 16 bases separated the two germline ends. CDR3 length: 13 residues. Germline assignment: CDR1 DFQATT and CDR2 SNEGSKA (reference sequence). CDR3 sequence reads: CSAWQGRQYGYTF. The CDR3 nucleotides read TGCAGTGCCTGGCAGGGGCGACAATATGGCTACACCTTC.

This chain links TRBV10-3 with TRBJ1-2; possibly TRBD1 for D (5 bases). In germline, CDR1 is ENHRY, CDR2 SYGVKD. Trimming pared 4 bases from V and 2 bases from J, leaving 11 bases between. The length of the CDR3 is 14 residues. CDR3 coding DNA: TGTGCCATCAGTGCCACCAGGGAGAACTATGGCTACACCTTC. It translates to CAISATRENYGYTF.

In DNA form, the CDR3 reads TGCAGTGCTAGACCCCCCGGGGACAGGGGGAAAACTGAAGCTTTCTTT. This encodes CSARPPGDRGKTEAFF. The chain links TRBV20-1 to TRBJ1-1; 11 nucleotides agree with TRBD1. The CDR3 consists of 16 residues. The germline gives CDR1 DFQATT, CDR2 SNEGSKA (reference sequence). Trimming cost V 2 bases and J 5 bases; bases outside gene matches: 10.

This clonotype showed up just a few times. The DNA for the CDR3 is TGCGCCAGCAGCGGGAAGACTAGCACAGATACGCAGTATTTT. The encoded protein is CASSGKTSTDTQYF. The chain uses TRBV5-1 and TRBJ2-3; the D is unclear. Germline CDR1 and CDR2: SGHRS and YFSETQ. Trimming left V 4 bases short and J 0 bases short, with 9 bases between. The CDR3 spans 14 residues.

The chain joins TRBV20-1 to TRBJ2-5; the D is unclear. Trimming left V 0 bases short and J 5 bases short, with 16 bases between. The CDR3 runs to 15 residues. The germline V gene encodes CDR1 DFQATT and CDR2 SNEGSKA (reference sequence). The CDR3 protein is CSARDPYRTGETQYF. The CDR3 bases are TGCAGTGCTAGAGACCCTTACAGAACGGGTGAGACCCAGTACTTC.

This clonotype was recorded at least ten times. The rearrangement joins TRBV7-2 to TRBJ2-3; perhaps TRBD2 as D (5 bases). Trimming took 3 bases from V and 4 from J, leaving 11 bases between them. The V gene's germline CDR1 is SGHTA and CDR2 FQGNSA. The CDR3 length is 14 residues. The DNA for the CDR3 is TGTGCCAGCAGCTTCTCCACTAGGTCAGATACGCAGTATTTT. Translation gives CASSFSTRSDTQYF.

This clonotype has a handful of counts. This chain uses TRBV7-9 with TRBJ1-4, with 8 bases matching TRBD1. The V gene end was trimmed by 1 base and the J gene end by 6 bases; junction bases not matched to a gene: 7. CDR3 length: 16 residues. The V gene's germline CDR1 is SEHNR and CDR2 FQNEAQ (reference sequence). CDR3 loop: CASSLVGADRDEKLFF. The CDR3 region has the DNA TGTGCCAGCAGCTTAGTTGGTGCGGACAGGGATGAAAAACTGTTTTTT. The whole variable domain, filled in from reference TRBV7-9 and TRBJ1-4, reads DTGVSQNPRHKITKRGQNVTFRCDPISEHNRLYWYRQTLGQGPEFLTYFQNEAQLEKSRLLSDRFSAERPKGSFSTLEIQRTEQGDSAMYLCASSLVGADRDEKLFFGSGTQLSVL.

This clonotype has just a few counts. The chain joins TRBV4-3 to TRBJ2-3; 13 bases align to TRBD2. Germline CDR1 LGHNA, CDR2 YSLEER. V lost 0 bases, J lost 4 bases, and 4 bases stayed unmatched. The CDR3 totals 17 residues. The CDR3 DNA reads TGCGCCAGCAGCCAAGATAGGGGACTAGCGGGATCAGATACGCAGTATTTT. This sequence encodes CASSQDRGLAGSDTQYF.

The chain employs TRBV5-4 and TRBJ2-2; D is unclear. The V end lost 3 bases, the J end lost 4 bases, and 16 bases lay between the germline ends. Germline V gives CDR1 SGHNT, CDR2 YYREEE (reference sequence). CDR3 length equals 16 residues. The CDR3 spells CASSSYLDGSTGELFF. The CDR3 DNA sequence: TGTGCCAGCAGCTCCTACTTAGATGGAAGCACCGGGGAGCTGTTTTTT.

The V gene is TRBV20-1, the J gene TRBJ2-3; 9 positions match TRBD2. After removal of 8 bases from V and 3 bases from J, the junction contained 12 bases not matched to a gene. This CDR3 is built from 15 residues. The germline V gene encodes CDR1 DFQATT and CDR2 SNEGSKA (reference sequence). In nucleotides, the CDR3 is TGCAGTCCTCGACCCTTTAGCGGGAGTACAGATACGCAGTATTTT. The encoded protein is CSPRPFSGSTDTQYF.

This clonotype was observed a few times. This chain connects TRBV20-1 to TRBJ2-3; 10 bases match TRBD2. Trimming removed 0 bases from V and 3 bases from J; junction bases left unmatched: 6. There are 16 residues in the CDR3. Germline CDR1 reads DFQATT; CDR2 reads SNEGSKA (reference sequence). CDR3 protein: CSARDPSGSSTDTQYF. The CDR3 DNA reads as TGCAGTGCTAGAGATCCTAGCGGGAGTTCGACAGATACGCAGTATTTT.

V usage is TRBV12-3 or TRBV12-4 and J usage is TRBJ1-4; no reliable D call. This CDR3 is 17 amino acids long. Trimming took off 2 bases at V and 6 bases at J, with 19 bases between the two ends. As DNA, the CDR3 is TGTGCCAGCAGTTTACGGGATTTCCTGACCGGTGATGAAAAACTGTTTTTT. Translating it yields CASSLRDFLTGDEKLFF.

The V gene is TRBV4-2, the J gene TRBJ1-6; D is perhaps TRBD1 (6 bases). Trimming cost V 2 bases and J 6 bases, with 14 bases left between them. Looked up from germline, CDR1 is LGHNA and CDR2 is YNFKEQ. CDR3 size: 16 residues. CDR3 region: CASSQQTGAPNSPLHF. CDR3 nucleotide sequence: TGTGCCAGCAGCCAACAGACAGGCGCACCTAATTCACCCCTCCACTTT.

In this sample, this clonotype turned up a few times. The chain combines TRBV4-1 with TRBJ2-1; the D is unclear. Trimming shortened V by 2 bases and J by 0 bases, and 8 bases separated the two germline ends. The germline gives CDR1 MGHRA, CDR2 YSYEKL. The CDR3 loop spans 15 amino acids. The CDR3 sequence: CASSQLQASYNEQFF. The CDR3 nucleotides are TGCGCCAGCAGCCAACTCCAGGCCTCCTACAATGAGCAGTTCTTC.

This clonotype was seen more than once but under ten times. The chain has TRBV7-8 and TRBJ1-1; 7 bases align to TRBD1. The CDR3 covers 15 residues. J gave up 4 bases and V 4 bases, and 9 bases lay outside the gene matches. CDR1 SGHVS and CDR2 FQNEAQ come from the germline V gene. CDR3 sequence: CASSWGTGAATEAFF. CDR3 in DNA: TGTGCCAGCAGCTGGGGCACAGGGGCCGCCACTGAAGCTTTCTTT. The full variable domain, in which reference TRBV7-8 and TRBJ1-1 provide the parts outside the CDR3, is GAGVSQSPRYKVAKRGQDVALRCDPISGHVSLFWYQQALGQGPEFLTYFQNEAQLDKSGLPSDRFFAERPEGSVSTLKIQRTQQEDSAVYLCASSWGTGAATEAFFGQGTRLTVV.

This clonotype was observed a handful of times. J is TRBJ2-2 and V is TRBV20-1, with no clear D. Germline V gene sequence: CDR1 DFQATT, CDR2 SNEGSKA (reference sequence). V was shortened by 3 bases and J by 2 bases, with 7 bases between the two germline ends. CDR3 length: 13 residues. The CDR3 spells CSARFGNTGELFF. CDR3 coding DNA: TGCAGTGCTAGGTTCGGAAACACCGGGGAGCTGTTTTTT.

This clonotype appeared many times. The chain uses TRBV20-1 and TRBJ1-6, with D unclear. Germline loops: CDR1 DFQATT, CDR2 SNEGSKA (reference sequence). The V gene lost 1 base and the J gene lost 3 bases, with 13 bases spanning the gap. This CDR3 has 16 residues. CDR3: CSARGVRVGYNSPLHF. In DNA, the CDR3 is TGCAGTGCTAGAGGAGTCCGGGTGGGCTATAATTCACCCCTCCACTTT.

This clonotype was seen a few times. The rearrangement links TRBV30 to TRBJ2-7; maybe TRBD2 (5 bases). V lost 2 bases to trimming and J lost 2 bases, with 16 bases between them. This CDR3 is 15 amino acids long. Germline V gene data show CDR1 as GTSNPN and CDR2 as SVGIG (reference sequence). The CDR3 nucleotides read TGTGCCTGGAGTAGGAGGCAGACATTACCCTACGAGCAGTACTTC. This gives the protein CAWSRRQTLPYEQYF.

This clonotype was seen a few times. The chain is built from TRBV7-2 and TRBJ2-5; the match to TRBD1 covers 8 bases. Looked up from germline, CDR1 is SGHTA and CDR2 is FQGNSA. The CDR3 contains 17 residues. V gave up 4 bases and J gave up 0 bases; unmatched junction bases: 10. In nucleotides, the CDR3 is TGTGCCAGCAGCTCAGGACAGGGTTCGCCCAACCAAGAGACCCAGTACTTC. As protein: CASSSGQGSPNQETQYF.

This sequence joins TRBV5-1 and TRBJ2-5, with D maybe TRBD2 (6 bases). Trimming pared 1 base from V and 3 bases from J, leaving 16 bases between. The CDR3 has 16 residues. CDR1 SGHRS and CDR2 YFSETQ come from the germline V gene. The DNA of the CDR3 is TGCGCCAGCAGCTTGCTGGGGCGGGGCAACGAAGAGACCCAGTACTTC. Translated, it gives CASSLLGRGNEETQYF.

This clonotype was detected only a few times. The chain couples TRBV5-5 to TRBJ2-1, with 14 nucleotides matching TRBD2. The CDR3 sequence is 16 residues long. Germline trimming cut 5 bases from V and 8 bases from J; bases unmatched to any gene: 9. Germline-derived CDR1 and CDR2 are SGHKS and YYEKEE (reference sequence). The chain's CDR3 is CASSSGLAGGGDEQFF. CDR3 DNA: TGTGCCAGCAGTTCCGGACTAGCGGGAGGAGGAGATGAGCAGTTCTTC.

This clonotype was seen a single time. The chain employs TRBV7-8 and TRBJ2-1, with D maybe TRBD2 (6 bases). CDR1 is SGHVS, CDR2 FQNEAQ, per germline. V was pared by 1 base and J by 4 bases, with 11 bases between. CDR3 length: 15 amino acids. CDR3: CASSLDGGAYNEQFF. The CDR3 DNA sequence: TGTGCCAGCAGCTTAGACGGGGGAGCGTACAATGAGCAGTTCTTC.

The rearrangement uses TRBV11-2 and TRBJ2-7; 16 nucleotides align to TRBD2. The germline gives CDR1 SGHAT, CDR2 FQNNGV. The ends lost 7 bases at V and 5 bases at J; junction bases unmatched: 5. There are 15 residues in the CDR3. CDR3 bases: TGTGCCAGCACCGTGGGACTAGCGGGGGGGGACGAGCAGTACTTC. This sequence encodes CASTVGLAGGDEQYF.

This clonotype has only a few counts. The chain recombines TRBV27 with TRBJ2-4; tentative D call: TRBD1 (6 bases). V gave up 5 bases and J gave up 1 base, with 12 bases separating them. The germline CDR1 and CDR2 sequences are MNHEY and SMNVEV (reference sequence). The CDR3 has 15 amino acids. CDR3 residues: CASSAPQGAKNIQYF. In DNA, the CDR3 is TGTGCCAGCAGTGCCCCCCAGGGGGCCAAAAACATTCAGTACTTC.